Each of the 22 T cell receptor beta chains below was sequenced from the same sample in a study of metastatic and nonmetastatic thyroid tumors. With MiXCR, TCRdb called clones anew from the PCR reads. The data show roughly 30,000 clones, around a quarter seen once. Among the patients, none had received any treatment before thyroid surgery. The sample taken for sequencing was blood. These receptors all come from a female donor with papillary thyroid cancer or a benign thyroid nodule (not recorded which). Some clones in this sample may be carry-over from other donors' samples.

Many counts were recorded for this clone. This chain connects TRBV24-1 to TRBJ2-1, with 14 bases matching TRBD2. Losses at the gene ends were 3 bases for V and 10 bases for J; bases not matched to a gene: 13. Germline V gene sequence: CDR1 KGHDR, CDR2 SFDVKD. CDR3 length: 18 residues. The CDR3 loop reads CATSDLKGLAGVDTEQFF. Written as DNA, the CDR3 is TGTGCCACCAGTGATCTCAAGGGACTAGCGGGAGTGGACACCGAGCAGTTCTTC.

Comments on this clone: With a much larger clone just one base away, this may be a read error. The V call is TRBV3-1, the J call TRBJ2-5; D call uncertain. Per germline, CDR1 LGHDT and CDR2 YNNKEL (reference sequence). The CDR3 has 12 amino acids. The CDR3: CSSSLRLETQYF. DNA of the CDR3: TGTTCCAGCAGCCTCCGGTTAGAGACCCAGTACTTC.

As concerns this clone: Its ends do not fully match the called genes, so a read error is possible. The chain employs TRBV6-2 or TRBV6-3 and TRBJ1-1, with D possibly matching TRBD1 (5 bases). The germline gives CDR1 MNHEY, CDR2 SVGEGT. This CDR3 contains 14 residues. The CDR3 loop is CASIYLAGPTRPFF. The CDR3 DNA sequence: TGTGCCAGCATTTACTTGGCAGGGCCCACGAGACCTTTCTTT.

As concerns this clone: Being one base from a much bigger clone, this may be a read error. The chain couples TRBV4-1 to TRBJ2-7, with TRBD2 identical over 8 bases. CDR3 size: 12 residues. Germline V lookup: CDR1 MGHRA, CDR2 YSYEKL. CDR3 sequence reads: CAISRGGHEQYF. CDR3 DNA sequence: TGCGCCATCAGCCGGGGGGGGCACGAGCAGTACTTC.

There are a few counts of this clone. This chain links TRBV6-5 with TRBJ1-1; D is perhaps TRBD1 (5 bases). Trimming took 2 bases from V and 4 from J, leaving 11 bases between them. This CDR3 region has 14 residues. The germline V gene encodes CDR1 MNHEY and CDR2 SVGAGI. CDR3 in amino acids: CASSYGAGTTEAFF. CDR3 DNA sequence: TGTGCCAGCAGTTACGGAGCGGGGACCACTGAAGCTTTCTTT.

This clone was counted many times. A much bigger clone sits one base away, suggesting this may be a read error. The chain joins TRBV30 to TRBJ1-1; D is possibly TRBD1 (5 bases). The length of the CDR3 is 13 residues. Trimming cost V 2 bases and J 2 bases, with 9 bases left between them. Germline V gene sequence: CDR1 GTSNPN, CDR2 SVGIG (reference sequence). The CDR3 reads CAWSPGGNTEAFF. Here the CDR3 DNA reads TGTGCCTGGAGTCCCGGGGGAAACACTGAAGCTTTCTTT. Looking up the rest from reference TRBV30 and TRBJ1-1 gives the full variable domain: SQTIHQWPATLVQPVGSPLSLECTVEGTSNPNLYWYRQAAGRGLQLLFYSVGIGQISSEVPQNLSASRPQDRQFILSSKKLLLSDSGFYLCAWSPGGNTEAFFGQGTRLTVV.

This clone was counted ten times or more. The chain carries TRBV14 and TRBJ1-2, with 7 positions matching TRBD1. The V segment lost 4 bases and the J segment 4 bases; nucleotides outside the gene matches: 0. This CDR3 comprises 12 residues. Germline V CDR1 and CDR2: SGHDN, FVKESK. The CDR3 DNA is TGTGCCAGCAGCCGACAGGGCTATGGCTACACCTTC. Translation: CASSRQGYGYTF.

The CDR3: CASSLDAREVDTQYF. The CDR3 DNA follows: TGTGCCAGCAGCTTAGATGCCAGGGAAGTTGATACCCAGTACTTC. The chain employs TRBV11-2 and TRBJ2-5; D might be TRBD1 (5 bases). Germline V CDR1 and CDR2: SGHAT, FQNNGV. Trimming shortened V by 0 bases and J by 8 bases, and 16 bases separated the two germline ends. There are 15 residues in the CDR3.

This clone was counted a few times. The chain joins TRBV20-1 to TRBJ2-7, with 8 positions matching TRBD2. The CDR3 extends over 15 amino acids. Germline trimming cut 4 bases from V and 2 bases from J; bases unmatched to any gene: 10. Germline assignment: CDR1 DFQATT and CDR2 SNEGSKA (reference sequence). CDR3 nucleotide sequence: TGCAGTGCTATTACTAGCGGTAGGTGGACCTACGAGCAGTACTTC. Its protein is CSAITSGRWTYEQYF.

This clone was seen only a few times. The chain combines TRBV12-3 or TRBV12-4 with TRBJ1-2; 7 bases map to TRBD1. There are 14 residues in the CDR3. V shed 6 bases, J shed 4 bases, and the junction held 8 bases outside the gene matches. The CDR3 loop reads CASSIEGATYGYTF. The CDR3 DNA follows: TGTGCCAGCAGCATAGAGGGGGCTACCTATGGCTACACCTTC.

The rearrangement links TRBV19 to TRBJ1-1; 7 nucleotides agree with TRBD1. Germline CDR1 LNHDA, CDR2 SQIVND (reference sequence). J gave up 5 bases and V 7 bases, and 13 bases lay outside the gene matches. This CDR3 spans 15 amino acids. The CDR3 nucleotides are TGTGCCAGTAAGGGGGGTCGACAGGGCGATACTGAAGCTTTCTTT. This codes for CASKGGRQGDTEAFF.

This clone was seen ten or more times. This chain uses TRBV9 with TRBJ2-7, with unresolved D. Germline CDR1 and CDR2: SGDLS and YYNGEE. This CDR3 comprises 14 residues. Trimming cost V 0 bases and J 5 bases, with 12 bases left between them. The CDR3 is CASSVEPHRDEQYF. Here the CDR3 DNA reads TGTGCCAGCAGCGTAGAACCCCACCGGGACGAGCAGTACTTC.

There are many counts of this clone. The gene calls are TRBV4-3 and TRBJ1-2; D is perhaps TRBD1 (5 bases). Germline V CDR1 and CDR2: LGHNA, YSLEER. Trimming pared 3 bases from V and 8 bases from J, leaving 19 bases between. The CDR3 is 15 residues long. The CDR3 region has the DNA TGCGCCAGCAGCCACGGAAACTCCAGGGCCGGGGGCTACACCTTC. Its translation: CASSHGNSRAGGYTF.

This clone was found many times. This rearrangement joins TRBV11-1 to TRBJ2-2; unclear D gene. The germline V gene encodes CDR1 SGHAT and CDR2 FQDESV (reference sequence). The CDR3 runs to 16 residues. V was cut by 0 bases and J by 0 bases, with 8 bases left in between. CDR3 amino acids: CASSLAPSANTGELFF. The CDR3 DNA is TGTGCCAGCAGCTTAGCCCCAAGTGCGAACACCGGGGAGCTGTTTTTT.

This clone showed up just a few times. The CDR3 DNA reads as TGTGCCAGCGCGCGACTAGCGGGACCCTACAATGAGCAGTTCTTC. As protein: CASARLAGPYNEQFF. V and J are TRBV6-4 and TRBJ2-1; 11 bases are a match to TRBD2. CDR3 length: 15 residues. The germline gives CDR1 MRHNA, CDR2 SNTAGT. J was trimmed by 2 bases and V by 8 bases; bases with no gene match: 5.

This clone has only a few counts. This chain connects TRBV28 to TRBJ2-3; D gene unclear. The CDR3 is 13 residues long. Germline V gene data show CDR1 as MDHEN and CDR2 as SYDVKM. Trimming stripped 2 bases from V and 0 bases from J, with 3 bases between. The CDR3 DNA reads TGTGCCAGCAGTTTAGGAAGCACAGATACGCAGTATTTT. This encodes CASSLGSTDTQYF. Drawing the rest from reference TRBV28 and TRBJ2-3, the complete variable domain is DVKVTQSSRYLVKRTGEKVFLECVQDMDHENMFWYRQDPGLGLRLIYFSYDVKMKEKGDIPEGYSVSREKKERFSLILESASTNQTSMYLCASSLGSTDTQYFGPGTRLTVL.

This clone appeared a few times. In this CDR3 the conserved last residue, phenylalanine or tryptophan, is missing, so a read error is likely. The chain couples TRBV19 to TRBJ2-1; TRBD2 matches 14 bases. Looked up from germline, CDR1 is LNHDA and CDR2 is SQIVND (reference sequence). The length of the CDR3 is 14 residues. The V and J ends lost 7 bases and 8 bases, in that order; junction bases with no gene match: 4. The CDR3, as DNA: TGTGCCAGTACGGGACTAGCGGGAGACTATGAGCAGTTCCTC. Translation: CASTGLAGDYEQFL.

This clone has more than one count but fewer than ten. The chain employs TRBV6-1 and TRBJ2-7; D tentatively fits TRBD1 or TRBD2 (5 bases each). This CDR3 comprises 15 residues. The germline V and J ends were trimmed by 5 bases and 2 bases, with 16 bases remaining between them. CDR1 is MNHNS and CDR2 is SASEGT in the germline V gene. CDR3 in amino acids: CASSSRGRPPYEQYF. The CDR3 DNA sequence: TGTGCCAGCAGTTCCCGGGGCAGGCCCCCCTACGAGCAGTACTTC.

This clone was counted at least ten times. The rearrangement joins TRBV24-1 to TRBJ2-1; 12 nucleotides line up with TRBD2. The CDR3 runs 17 residues. Germline assignment: CDR1 KGHDR and CDR2 SFDVKD. J was trimmed by 7 bases and V by 4 bases; bases with no gene match: 10. CDR3 region: CATSDSIPSGRANEQFF. The CDR3 nucleotides read TGTGCCACCAGTGACTCTATACCTAGCGGGAGGGCAAATGAGCAGTTCTTC.

This clone came up many times. The chain has TRBV7-9 and TRBJ2-5; 8 bases line up with TRBD1. CDR3 size: 12 residues. In germline, CDR1 is SEHNR, CDR2 FQNEAQ (reference sequence). V gave up 7 bases and J gave up 4 bases; unmatched junction bases: 2. DNA of the CDR3: TGTGCCAGCAAACAGGGGGGAGAGACCCAGTACTTC. It specifies CASKQGGETQYF.

This clone is medium-sized. The chain links TRBV6-1 to TRBJ1-2; tentatively, D is TRBD1 (5 bases). Germline CDR1 reads MNHNS; CDR2 reads SASEGT. The V end was cut by 7 bases, the J end by 8 bases, with 17 bases between. The CDR3 is 13 amino acids. The chain's CDR3 is CASIDWGSWGYTF. In nucleotides, the CDR3 is TGTGCCAGCATCGATTGGGGGAGTTGGGGCTACACCTTC.

The J gene is TRBJ1-5, the V gene TRBV2; D is undetermined. The CDR3 has 15 amino acids. Trimming removed 3 bases at V and 2 bases at J, with 11 bases between. Germline V gene lookup returns CDR1 SNHLY and CDR2 FYNNEI. The CDR3 DNA sequence: TGTGCCAGCAGTGAGCTGGGAGGTGGCAATCAGCCCCAGCATTTT. This translates into CASSELGGGNQPQHF. The full variable domain, its missing parts supplied by reference TRBV2 and TRBJ1-5, is EPEVTQTPSHQVTQMGQEVILRCVPISNHLYFYWYRQILGQKVEFLVSFYNNEISEKSEIFDDQFSVERPDGSNFTLKIRSTKLEDSAMYFCASSELGGGNQPQHFGDGTRLSIL.